The 20 T cell receptor beta chains given below trace back to one sample, sequenced in a study of chemoradiotherapy in HPV16-positive cancers. Produced via immunoSEQ multiplex PCR; TCRdb's table is partial and in-frame only. The sample has around 33,000 clones, approximately 88% seen once. Sequencing used blood, obtained from a patient who underwent chemoradiotherapy. These receptors came from a human donor with HPV-associated anogenital cancer.

The chain employs TRBV19 and TRBJ2-1; D possibly corresponds to TRBD1 (6 bases). V was pared by 5 bases and J by 9 bases, with 17 bases between. This CDR3 comprises 14 residues. Per the germline V gene, CDR1 is LNHDA and CDR2 is SQIVND (reference sequence). CDR3 residues: CASSPAIRGGEQFF. CDR3 sequence (DNA): TGTGCCAGTAGTCCGGCCATCAGGGGTGGTGAGCAGTTCTTC. The full variable domain, rest sourced from reference TRBV19 and TRBJ2-1, is DGGITQSPKYLFRKEGQNVTLSCEQNLNHDAMYWYRQDPGQGLRLIYYSQIVNDFQKGDIAEGYSVSREKKESFPLTVTSAQKNPTAFYLCASSPAIRGGEQFFGPGTRLTVL.

The count of this clone is one. V gene TRBV13 combines with J gene TRBJ1-1; maybe TRBD1 (5 bases). V was shortened by 4 bases and J by 5 bases, with 14 bases between the two germline ends. The germline V gene has CDR1 PRHDT and CDR2 FYEKMQ (reference sequence). This CDR3 has 14 amino acids. CDR3 sequence: CASSYKSGGTEAFF. CDR3 coding DNA: TGTGCCAGCAGCTATAAGTCGGGGGGGACTGAAGCTTTCTTT.

This clone was observed a handful of times. The chain is built from TRBV5-1 and TRBJ2-7; D tentatively reads TRBD1 or TRBD2 (5 bases each). The CDR3 has 13 amino acids. Germline V gene lookup returns CDR1 SGHRS and CDR2 YFSETQ. V was trimmed by 3 bases and J by 3 bases, leaving 10 bases between them. As DNA, the CDR3 is TGCGCCAGCAGCTGGGGACCGAACTACGAGCAGTACTTC. It translates to CASSWGPNYEQYF.

J is TRBJ1-1 and V is TRBV27; 9 bases line up with TRBD1. V shed 5 bases, J shed 5 bases, and the junction held 9 bases outside the gene matches. Germline V gives CDR1 MNHEY, CDR2 SMNVEV (reference sequence). CDR3 length: 15 amino acids. CDR3 in amino acids: CASSGLQGARTEAFF. The DNA for the CDR3 is TGTGCCAGCAGTGGTTTACAGGGGGCGCGAACTGAAGCTTTCTTT.

The genes are TRBV5-5 and TRBJ1-1; 7 nucleotides line up with TRBD1. CDR1 and CDR2 (germline): SGHKS, YYEKEE (reference sequence). V lost 4 bases and J lost 5; bases outside the gene matches: 14. The CDR3 contains 16 residues. CDR3 loop: CASSPLRQGGGTEAFF. The CDR3 DNA reads as TGTGCCAGCAGCCCTCTACGACAGGGAGGGGGGACTGAAGCTTTCTTT.

The CDR3 bases are TGTGCCAGCAGCCTCGGACAGGGGGCGCGGGGTGAAAAACTGTTTTTT. Encoded protein: CASSLGQGARGEKLFF. The chain links TRBV7-8 to TRBJ1-4, with 11 bases fitting TRBD1. CDR3 size: 16 residues. J was trimmed by 7 bases and V by 5 bases; bases with no gene match: 9. Germline V gene lookup returns CDR1 SGHVS and CDR2 FQNEAQ.

V gene TRBV10-3 combines with J gene TRBJ1-2; D is possibly TRBD1 (6 bases). Between the trimmed V and J ends, which lost 3 bases and 3 bases, there was a span of 14 bases. CDR1 is ENHRY, CDR2 SYGVKD, per germline. The CDR3 is 15 amino acids. The CDR3 reads CAISDTPGTYYGYTF. CDR3 nucleotides: TGTGCCATCAGTGATACCCCGGGGACATACTATGGCTACACCTTC.

The rearrangement joins TRBV5-6 to TRBJ2-3; D remains unclear. Per the germline V gene, CDR1 is SGHDT and CDR2 is YYEEEE. V shed 7 bases and J shed 0 bases, with 9 bases lying between them. CDR3 length equals 13 residues. CDR3 residues: CASGLTSTDTQYF. In DNA form, the CDR3 reads TGTGCCAGCGGCCTCACTAGCACAGATACGCAGTATTTT.

The CDR3 here is CASSPSLNEQFF. DNA of the CDR3: TGTGCCAGCAGCCCCTCTTTGAATGAGCAGTTCTTC. V is TRBV7-2 and J is TRBJ2-1, with D hard to call. CDR3 length: 12 amino acids. Germline V gene lookup returns CDR1 SGHTA and CDR2 FQGNSA. V was shortened by 5 bases and J by 7 bases, with 9 bases between the two germline ends.

Only one count was recorded for this clone. This chain links TRBV19 with TRBJ1-2; 7 bases map to TRBD1. CDR3 size: 15 residues. Per germline, CDR1 LNHDA and CDR2 SQIVND (reference sequence). The trim removed 5 bases at V and 4 bases at J, leaving 10 bases unmatched. CDR3 sequence (DNA): TGTGCCAGTAGTCCGGGACAGTTTTCCTCCTATGGCTACACCTTC. This encodes CASSPGQFSSYGYTF.

The V call is TRBV12-5, the J call TRBJ2-1; tentatively, D is TRBD1 (5 bases). CDR3 length equals 14 residues. Trimming left V 1 base short and J 7 bases short, with 11 bases between. Germline V lookup: CDR1 LGHNT, CDR2 FRNRAP. This chain's CDR3 is CASGLGGVFNEQFF. In nucleotides, the CDR3 is TGTGCTAGTGGTTTGGGGGGCGTATTTAATGAGCAGTTCTTC.

The chain is built from TRBV21-1 and TRBJ2-7. TRBV21-1 is given as a pseudogene. This CDR3 is built from 13 residues. The chain's CDR3 is CASSKEGTDEQYF. CDR3 nucleotides: TGTGCCAGCAGCAAAGAGGGTACGGACGAGCAGTACTTC.

The rearrangement uses TRBV2 and TRBJ2-1, with a weak D call TRBD2 (6 bases). The CDR3 is made up of 15 amino acids. Germline lookup yields CDR1 SNHLY and CDR2 FYNNEI. Trimming cost V 11 bases and J 1 base, with 18 bases left between them. The CDR3 protein is CAVIAGSNSYNEQFF. DNA for the CDR3: TGTGCCGTCATAGCCGGGAGTAATTCCTACAATGAGCAGTTCTTC.

The J gene is TRBJ1-3, the V gene TRBV4-1; 8 bases match TRBD1. Germline loops: CDR1 MGHRA, CDR2 YSYEKL. This CDR3 is built from 16 residues. V shed 4 bases and J 2 bases; nucleotides not matched to a gene: 7. CDR3 bases: TGCGCCAGCAGCCTGGGACAGGCGTTAACTGGAAACACCATATATTTT. Residues: CASSLGQALTGNTIYF.

This clone was seen just once. This sequence joins TRBV7-9 and TRBJ2-7; 7 bases are a match to TRBD1. Germline V gene data show CDR1 as SEHNR and CDR2 as FQNEAQ (reference sequence). The CDR3 loop spans 15 amino acids. V trimming: 5 bases; J trimming: 4 bases; junction bases outside the gene matches: 11. CDR3 sequence: CASSPNPRQGYEQYF. The CDR3 coding sequence is TGTGCCAGCAGCCCCAACCCAAGACAGGGATACGAGCAGTACTTC.

The chain uses TRBV27 and TRBJ2-1, with D possibly TRBD1 on 5 matching bases. The CDR3 runs 17 residues. The V and J ends lost 6 bases and 3 bases respectively, with 21 bases between them. Germline-derived CDR1 and CDR2 are MNHEY and SMNVEV (reference sequence). CDR3 amino acids: CASSSPTQGRNYNEQFF. The DNA for the CDR3 is TGTGCCAGCAGCTCGCCTACTCAGGGCCGGAACTACAATGAGCAGTTCTTC.

The sample holds a few counts of this clone. V and J are TRBV11-1 and TRBJ1-1; TRBD1 agrees at 7 bases. This CDR3 comprises 13 residues. CDR1 is SGHAT, CDR2 FQDESV, per germline (reference sequence). Germline trimming cut 6 bases from V and 5 bases from J; bases unmatched to any gene: 6. This chain's CDR3 is CASRATGITEAFF. The CDR3 DNA reads TGTGCCAGCAGAGCGACAGGGATTACTGAAGCTTTCTTT.

The rearrangement uses TRBV6-1 and TRBJ1-2; D unclear. V was pared by 3 bases and J by 1 base, with 6 bases between. CDR1 MNHNS and CDR2 SASEGT come from the germline V gene. This CDR3 is 13 amino acids long. The CDR3 coding sequence is TGTGCCAGCAGTGATGGTATTAACTATGGCTACACCTTC. This encodes CASSDGINYGYTF.

The chain is built from TRBV30 and TRBJ1-4; TRBD1 matches 7 bases. The CDR3 extends over 15 amino acids. With V trimmed by 3 bases and J by 5 bases, 9 bases remained unmatched. Per germline, CDR1 GTSNPN and CDR2 SVGIG (reference sequence). This chain's CDR3 is CAWSLRQGWNEKLFF. The CDR3 DNA reads as TGTGCCTGGAGCCTCAGACAGGGCTGGAATGAAAAACTGTTTTTT. Together with reference TRBV30 and TRBJ1-4, the CDR3 gives the full variable domain: SQTIHQWPATLVQPVGSPLSLECTVEGTSNPNLYWYRQAAGRGLQLLFYSVGIGQISSEVPQNLSASRPQDRQFILSSKKLLLSDSGFYLCAWSLRQGWNEKLFFGSGTQLSVL.

The V gene is TRBV7-8, the J gene TRBJ2-2; 12 bases agree with TRBD2. The germline CDR1 and CDR2 sequences are SGHVS and FQNEAQ. CDR3 length equals 16 residues. Trimming cost V 4 bases and J 5 bases; bases outside gene matches: 5. The CDR3 DNA follows: TGTGCCAGCAGCTATGAAGGACTAGCGGGGACCGGGGAGCTGTTTTTT. It specifies CASSYEGLAGTGELFF.